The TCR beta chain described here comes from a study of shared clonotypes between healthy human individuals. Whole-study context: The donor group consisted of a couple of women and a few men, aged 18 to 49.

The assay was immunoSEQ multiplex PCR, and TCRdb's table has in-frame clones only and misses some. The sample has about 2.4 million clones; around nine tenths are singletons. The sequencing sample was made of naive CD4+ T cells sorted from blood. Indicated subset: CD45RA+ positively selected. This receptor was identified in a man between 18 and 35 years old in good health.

The CDR3 sequence is CASTTKTSGRDLETQYF. CDR3 DNA: TGTGCCAGCACCACAAAGACTAGCGGGAGGGATTTGGAGACCCAGTACTTC. The chain combines TRBV27 with TRBJ2-5; 14 bases are shared with TRBD2. Germline assignment: CDR1 MNHEY and CDR2 SMNVEV (reference sequence). CDR3 length: 17 amino acids. Germline trimming cut 7 bases from V and 5 bases from J; bases unmatched to any gene: 12.